Given below is one TCR beta chain in context. Its antigen specificity is not known. Per-base quality was not reported, and no clone a single base away is much larger than it. The data were taken from a study of T cell responses to AZD1222 COVID-19 vaccine (dated by TCRdb to 2020 to 2023). Describing the broader study: TCR sequencing was performed for about 250 trial participants, of whom some 200 were given two doses of AZD1222 and around 25 were given two doses of MenACWY control vaccine. Trial participants were enrolled into age subgroups of 18-55, 56-69 and 70-plus years, which contained approximately 150, 28 and 58 TCR-sequenced participants, respectively. Findings and caveats that apply to the study as a whole: A significant rise in spike-specific TCR breadth and depth was observed after two AZD1222 doses relative to day 0 and relative to MenACWY recipients. Because no samples from the day 14 peak response were available, repertoires could be characterized only after the peak T cell response. Conclusions about previously exposed vaccinees are limited, since just five to seven AZD1222 recipients were seropositive for SARS-CoV-2 at baseline. In the small 56-69-year group, the increase in depth fell short of significance, most likely because of low power. Participants were mostly white British and included more females than males, and it was suggested by the authors that clonal diversity may have been underestimated. The vaccine-associated CD4 TCRs covered the entire spike protein, and the dominant responses fell in regions 160-218 and 743-854. Nearly half of unique spike-specific TCRs reportedly recognized epitopes outside regions mutated in the B.1.351 and B.1.1.7 variants.

The time point label on this specimen signifies: about 28 days (+/-7) after the second vaccine dose. AZD1222 recipients whose second dose came at about 4 weeks and those whose second dose came at about 12 weeks were combined into one group, since spike-specific TCR depth and breadth did not differ between the two schedules. Samples from vaccinated people were obtained from the UK trials COV001 and COV002, which included a single-blind randomized controlled phase 2/3 trial of AZD1222 (ChAdOx1 nCoV-19) in healthy adults. For TCRbeta chain sequencing, PBMC samples were collected from trial participants at day 0 and at day 28 after the second dose. The CDR3 regions of human TCRbeta chains were analyzed by immunosequencing. Turning to the authors' computational methods: Repertoire TCRs were checked for matches against a reference library of SARS-CoV-2-specific TCRs that had been generated using the MIRA antigen-specificity platform. Breadth was defined as the fraction of unique TCRs that were SARS-CoV-2-associated. Depth was defined as the fraction of total T cells that were SARS-CoV-2-associated. Using the MIRA data, each spike-specific TCR was assigned both to the spike region to which the TCR was reactive and to a CD4 or CD8 class. Log10-transformed breadth and depth values were compared by one-way ANOVA with Sidak's multiple comparisons tests. TCRdb carries this immuneACCESS record with in-frame sequences only. Its versions omit some clonotypes, under half of them owing to an unresolved V gene in the studies checked, with the rest unexplained. V, J and clone size were drawn from that table, and D and trimming were deduced from the DNA. For this sample the table gives about 120,000 clones, of which 85% to 95% were detected only once. Around 5.1% of the sample lies in the top ten.

V is clipped by 6 bases and J by 9 bases, and the sequence between their germline boundaries is 12 bases long. Looking up the germline V gene yields CDR1 ENHRY and CDR2 SYGVKD. The CDR3 spans 12 residues, from the cysteine through the phenylalanine. CDR3 DNA is the only sequence kept; it has 36 bases, read in frame from the first base. This TCR derives from an adult who received the AZD1222 COVID-19 vaccine. Sequenced here: peripheral blood, sampled 28 days after the second AZD1222 dose. The sequence links TRBV10-3 to TRBJ1-3; the best D guess is TRBD1, with 5 bases matching. The encoded CDR3 is CAIRQAGGTIYF. At the DNA level, the sequence is TGTGCCATCAGGCAGGCCGGGGGCACCATATATTTT.